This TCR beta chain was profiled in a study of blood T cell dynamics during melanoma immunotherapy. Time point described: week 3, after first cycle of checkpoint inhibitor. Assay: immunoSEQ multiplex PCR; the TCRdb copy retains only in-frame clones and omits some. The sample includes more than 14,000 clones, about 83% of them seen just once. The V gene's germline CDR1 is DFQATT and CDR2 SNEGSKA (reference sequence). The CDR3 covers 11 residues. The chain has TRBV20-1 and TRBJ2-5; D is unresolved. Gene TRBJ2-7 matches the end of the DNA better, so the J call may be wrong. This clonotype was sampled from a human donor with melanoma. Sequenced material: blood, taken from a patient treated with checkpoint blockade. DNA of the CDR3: TGCAGTGCCGTTGGGTCCTACGAGCAGTACTTC. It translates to CSAVGSYEQYF.